This is a list of T cell receptor beta chains from one sample in a study of molecular identifiers for immune sequencing clone quantification. A single record per CDR3 protein comes from TCRdb applying MiXCR to the PCR reads. This sample has around 100,000 distinct CDR3 sequences; over 30% occur once, and the top ten carry around 4.2%. Sequenced material: naive CD8+ T cells from blood, with Jurkat cell RNA spiked in. These receptors all stem from a human donor in good health. Some libraries in this study had Jurkat cell RNA spiked in. Each CDR3 is given with its conserved first and last residue. A D gene is named only where the DNA matches it firmly. Size is omitted from some rows. Given values are once, few, many or a class for expanded clones.

v_call,j_call,d_call,clone_size,cdr3_nt,cdr3_aa
TRBV20-1,TRBJ1-4,.,many,TGCAGTGCTAGAGACTTAACAACTAATGAAAAACTGTTTTTT,CSARDLTTNEKLFF
TRBV9,TRBJ2-2,.,.,TGTGCCAGCAGCGTAGGCGGGGAGCTGTTTTTT,CASSVGGELFF
TRBV28,TRBJ1-5,TRBD1,.,TGTGCCAGCAGTTTCTTCCCTGACAGGGGTGCCCGCAATCAGCCCCAGCATTTT,CASSFFPDRGARNQPQHF
TRBV4-1,TRBJ2-7,.,few,TGCGCCAGCAGCCGAACAGCGTCCTACGAGCAGTACTTC,CASSRTASYEQYF
TRBV27,TRBJ2-3,.,few,TGTGCCAGCACCCCCGGGATTTCCACAGATACGCAGTATTTT,CASTPGISTDTQYF
TRBV7-9,TRBJ2-2,.,few,TGTGCCAGCAGACAGAACTCCGGGACACCGAACACCGGGGAGCTGTTTTTT,CASRQNSGTPNTGELFF
TRBV12-3/TRBV12-4,TRBJ1-4,.,.,TGTGCCAGCAGTACAGGGAGAAGGAGTGAAAAACTGTTTTTT,CASSTGRRSEKLFF
TRBV4-3,TRBJ1-5,.,many,TGCGCCAGCAGCCAAGTTTGGGGAGAGCCCCAGCATTTT,CASSQVWGEPQHF
TRBV28,TRBJ1-6,.,many,TGTGCCAGCAGGCGAGGAGTTAATAATTCACCCCTCCACTTT,CASRRGVNNSPLHF
TRBV11-2,TRBJ1-5,.,many,TGTGCCAGCAGCCTTTATAGCAATCAGCCCCAGCATTTT,CASSLYSNQPQHF
TRBV10-3,TRBJ1-1,TRBD1,.,TGTGCCATCAGTGGGGACAGGGGGCTTGGGGACACTGAAGCTTTCTTT,CAISGDRGLGDTEAFF
TRBV20-1,TRBJ2-3,.,.,TGCAGTGCTTATGGACCACTTAATACGCAGTATTTT,CSAYGPLNTQYF
TRBV4-1,TRBJ2-3,TRBD1,many,TGCGCCAGCAGCCAGAGGGACAGGGGCATGAGCACAGATACGCAGTATTTT,CASSQRDRGMSTDTQYF
TRBV12-3/TRBV12-4,TRBJ1-6,.,many,TGTGCCAGCAGTTTGGGCGGGCCTGGGACCCTCCACTTT,CASSLGGPGTLHF
TRBV11-2,TRBJ2-7,TRBD1,few,TGTGCCAGCAGCACCCCAGGGGGCTCCTACGAGCAGTACTTC,CASSTPGGSYEQYF
TRBV27,TRBJ2-7,TRBD2,few,TGTGCCAGCAGTTTAAGGTCGGGACTAGTGTACGAGCAGTACTTC,CASSLRSGLVYEQYF
TRBV11-2,TRBJ2-3,.,.,TGTGCCAGCAGCTTATGGTTGGCTAGCAGCACAGATACGCAGTATTTT,CASSLWLASSTDTQYF
TRBV20-1,TRBJ2-7,.,many,TGCAGTGCTCCTGACGAGGGGTTAACCTACGAGCAGTACTTC,CSAPDEGLTYEQYF
TRBV10-3,TRBJ1-5,.,many,TGTGCCATCAGTGAGGGGGCAGGGAATCATCAGCCCCAGCATTTT,CAISEGAGNHQPQHF
TRBV20-1,TRBJ2-1,TRBD1,.,TGCAGTGCTAGAGGGACAGGGGATTCAACTGAGCAGTTCTTC,CSARGTGDSTEQFF
TRBV4-2,TRBJ1-3,.,.,TGTGCCAGCAGCCAAGATCGGCTCTTGGGAAACACCATATATTTT,CASSQDRLLGNTIYF
TRBV13,TRBJ2-5,.,many,TGTGCCAGCAGTGGGGGGGCGAAGGAGACCCAGTACTTC,CASSGGAKETQYF
TRBV27,TRBJ1-4,.,.,TGTGCCAGCAGTTTAGGGGGCGCGGGTGAAAAACTGTTTTTT,CASSLGGAGEKLFF
TRBV5-1,TRBJ1-2,.,many,TGCGCCAGTAGGACAGATCCAAATGGCTACACCTTC,CASRTDPNGYTF
TRBV6-2/TRBV6-3,TRBJ2-1,TRBD2,few,TGTGCCAGCCTAGGGTTAGCGGGAGGTAATGAGCAGTTCTTC,CASLGLAGGNEQFF
TRBV7-2,TRBJ2-7,.,.,TGTGCCAGCAGCTTAGAAACAGCCTACGAGCAGTACTTC,CASSLETAYEQYF
TRBV12-3/TRBV12-4,TRBJ1-4,.,many,TGTGCCAGCAGTTTCCAGGGATGGGAAAAACTGTTTTTT,CASSFQGWEKLFF
TRBV7-9,TRBJ1-3,TRBD1,.,TGTGCCAGCAGCTTTTCGGGATGGACAGGGGGAAACACCATATATTTT,CASSFSGWTGGNTIYF
TRBV10-3,TRBJ2-3,.,few,TGTGCCATCAGTGAGTTGGCGGGCACAGATACGCAGTATTTT,CAISELAGTDTQYF
TRBV4-2,TRBJ2-1,.,.,TGTGCCAGCAGCCCGCCGACTCTTTACAATGAGCAGTTCTTC,CASSPPTLYNEQFF
TRBV28,TRBJ2-6,.,few,TGTGCCAGCATGGGGATTTCTGGGGCCAACGTCCTGACTTTC,CASMGISGANVLTF
TRBV12-3/TRBV12-4,TRBJ2-2,TRBD1,.,TGTGCCAGCAACCCTGCGGGACAGGGGCGAACCGGGGAGCTGTTTTTT,CASNPAGQGRTGELFF
TRBV4-1,TRBJ2-5,.,few,TGCGCCAGCAGCCAAGACATAGCGGCCCAAGAGACCCAGTACTTC,CASSQDIAAQETQYF
TRBV27,TRBJ2-5,.,few,TGTGCCAGCAGTTTATCGTGGGGAGGAGAGACCCAGTACTTC,CASSLSWGGETQYF
TRBV6-2/TRBV6-3,TRBJ1-5,.,few,TGTGCCAGCAGTCCCGGGACCTCTAGCAATCAGCCCCAGCATTTT,CASSPGTSSNQPQHF
TRBV10-2,TRBJ2-7,.,.,TGCGCCAGTTGTCGAGTGAGGTCCTACGAGCAGTACTTC,CASCRVRSYEQYF
TRBV15,TRBJ2-6,TRBD1,few,TGTGCCACCAGCAGAACCTATGGACAGGAACTATCTGGGGCCAACGTCCTGACTTTC,CATSRTYGQELSGANVLTF
TRBV4-1,TRBJ2-3,TRBD2,.,TGCGCCAGCAGCCCAAGGACTAGCGGCACAGATACGCAGTATTTT,CASSPRTSGTDTQYF
TRBV28,TRBJ2-7,.,.,TGTGCCAGCAGTCCCGATTATCCACCAGGCAACGAGCAGTACTTC,CASSPDYPPGNEQYF
TRBV7-2,TRBJ1-2,.,.,TGTGCCAGCAGCTTAATCAGCACAGACTGGAACGGCTACACCTTC,CASSLISTDWNGYTF
TRBV20-1,TRBJ2-4,.,few,TGCAGTGCCGAGTGGTTCGGGTCCAAAAACATTCAGTACTTC,CSAEWFGSKNIQYF
TRBV7-2,TRBJ1-2,.,.,TGTGCCAGCAGTCAAGCGGCGGGACACCTCTACGCCTTC,CASSQAAGHLYAF
TRBV28,TRBJ1-2,.,.,TGTGTCAGCAGTTTCGTTCCAGGCTTCTATGGCTACACCTTC,CVSSFVPGFYGYTF
TRBV19,TRBJ2-5,TRBD1,few,TGTGCCAGTAGTCGGACAGGGGGTGTGGTAGAGACCCAGTACTTC,CASSRTGGVVETQYF
TRBV28,TRBJ1-3,.,few,TGTGCCAGCACCGACACTCCGGGGACGAAGGCCATATATTTT,CASTDTPGTKAIYF
TRBV7-6,TRBJ2-3,TRBD2,few,TGTGCCAGCAGCCATGCATCGGGCGGGAGCGCAGATACGCAGTATTTT,CASSHASGGSADTQYF
TRBV5-5,TRBJ1-5,TRBD1,.,TGTGCCAGCAGCCGGAGTACAGGGGGCGGCCAGCCCCAGCATTTT,CASSRSTGGGQPQHF
TRBV4-3,TRBJ2-5,.,many,TGCGCCAGCAGCCAAGATCAAGAGACCCAGTACTTC,CASSQDQETQYF
TRBV6-2/TRBV6-3,TRBJ2-1,TRBD2,.,TGTGCCAGCACCTCCCGACTAGCGGGACCCAATGAGCAGTTCTTC,CASTSRLAGPNEQFF
TRBV15,TRBJ1-5,.,.,TGTGCCACCAGCAGAGGCCGACTGGGTCAAACTCCCCAGCATTTT,CATSRGRLGQTPQHF
TRBV28,TRBJ2-6,.,many,TGTGCCAGCAGTTCATGGGCCAACGTCCTGACTTTC,CASSSWANVLTF
TRBV7-9,TRBJ2-5,.,many,TGTGCCAGCAGCTTATCCGAGACCCAGTACTTC,CASSLSETQYF
TRBV6-2/TRBV6-3,TRBJ2-7,.,few,TGTGCCAGCGCCATTACTCCCCACGAGCAGTACTTC,CASAITPHEQYF